This TCR beta chain stems from a study of beta chain features in type 1 diabetes. The V end lost 5 bases, the J end lost 2 bases, and 10 bases lay between the germline ends. This CDR3 is 13 amino acids long. The germline CDR1 and CDR2 sequences are SGHAT and FQNNGV. The sample holds a few counts of this clone. The isolated RNA, all of it, was reverse transcribed, so expressed TCRB transcripts were what got sequenced. The method was immunoSEQ multiplex PCR; TCRdb's version includes in-frame clones alone and lacks a portion of them. The sample records 130,000 to 150,000 clones, around a tenth being singletons.

The chain couples TRBV11-2 to TRBJ2-7, with a tentative D call TRBD1 (5 bases). This clonotype was obtained from a young man in good health. The specimen was central memory CD4+ T cells from blood. The CDR3, as DNA: TGTGCCAGCAGCCCCACAGGTACCTACGAGCAGTACTTC. Amino acids: CASSPTGTYEQYF.